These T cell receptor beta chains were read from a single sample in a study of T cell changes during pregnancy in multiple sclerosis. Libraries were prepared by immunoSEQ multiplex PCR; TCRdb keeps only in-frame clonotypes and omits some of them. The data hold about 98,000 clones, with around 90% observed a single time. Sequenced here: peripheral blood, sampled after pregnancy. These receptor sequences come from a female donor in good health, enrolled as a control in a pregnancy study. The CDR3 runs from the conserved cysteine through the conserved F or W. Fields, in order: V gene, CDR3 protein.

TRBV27,CASSLSGVLAKNIQYF
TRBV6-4,CAIWLSSGRRYEQYF
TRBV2,CASSTGVLPYGEAFF
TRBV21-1,CASSSTGGGQPQHF
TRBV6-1,CASSRNRANTEAFF
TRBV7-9,CASSLAGGPNYGYTF
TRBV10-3,CAISEVTVQETQYF
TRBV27,CASSPPGQANTGELFF
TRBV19,CASSIGHPLNTEAFF
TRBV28,CASNNPPGQPTDTQYF
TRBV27,CASSLSRAGPYEQYF
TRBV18,CASSPLTGQGENTIYF
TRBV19,CASSNRVGYEQYF
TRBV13,CASSLELAGGPGNTQYF
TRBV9,CASSVGAGGQGSHEQYF
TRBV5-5,CASSLAPGQGGSSYNEQFF
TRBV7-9,CASSFGEEGTEAFF
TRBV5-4,CVTNRRAGNYGYTF
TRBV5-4,CASSHQGSGQPQHF
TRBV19,CASSIGQSTDTQYF
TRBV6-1,CASQLMNTGELFF
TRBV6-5,CASSYGTGWGYTF
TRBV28,CASSFRGRQPQHF
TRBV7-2,CASRWGRTDTQYF
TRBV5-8,CASGHLAVSFNTGELFF